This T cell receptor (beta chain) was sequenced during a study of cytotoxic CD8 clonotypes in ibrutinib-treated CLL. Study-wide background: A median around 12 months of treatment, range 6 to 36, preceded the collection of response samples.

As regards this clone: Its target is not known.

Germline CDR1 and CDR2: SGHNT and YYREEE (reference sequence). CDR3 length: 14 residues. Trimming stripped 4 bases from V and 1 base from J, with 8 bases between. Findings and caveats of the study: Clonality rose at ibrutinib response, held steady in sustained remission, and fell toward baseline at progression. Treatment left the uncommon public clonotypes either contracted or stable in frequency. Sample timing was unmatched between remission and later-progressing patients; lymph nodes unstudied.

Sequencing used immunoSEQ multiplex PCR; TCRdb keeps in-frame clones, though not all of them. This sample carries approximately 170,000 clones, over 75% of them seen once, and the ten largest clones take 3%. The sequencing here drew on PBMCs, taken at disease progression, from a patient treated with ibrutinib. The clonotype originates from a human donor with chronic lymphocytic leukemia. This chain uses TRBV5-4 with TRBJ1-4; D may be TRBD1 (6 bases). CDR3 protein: CASSVDRTNEKLFF. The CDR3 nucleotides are TGTGCCAGCAGCGTGGACAGAACTAATGAAAAACTGTTTTTT.